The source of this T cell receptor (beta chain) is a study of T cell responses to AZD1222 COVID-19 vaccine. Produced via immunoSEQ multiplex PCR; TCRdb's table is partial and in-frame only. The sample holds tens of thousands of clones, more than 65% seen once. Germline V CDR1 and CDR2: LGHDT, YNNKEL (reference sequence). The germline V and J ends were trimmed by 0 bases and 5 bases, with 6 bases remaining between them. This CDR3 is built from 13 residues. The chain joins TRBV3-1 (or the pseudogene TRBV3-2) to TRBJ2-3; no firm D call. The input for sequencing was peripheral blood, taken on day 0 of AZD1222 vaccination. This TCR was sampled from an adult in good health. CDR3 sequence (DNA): TGTGCCAGCAGCCAAGATGGAATAGATACGCAGTATTTT. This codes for CASSQDGIDTQYF.